This TCR beta chain was obtained from a study of blood T cell repertoires in COVID-19. About the study: Material from acute and convalescent COVID-19 was sourced from the United States, Italy and Spain. The cDNA or gDNA used as material had been derived from T cells, B-cell-depleted T cells, or PBMCs.

In the original analysis: Estimated nucleated cell counts came from reference gene primer amplification. Sequenced by immunoSEQ multiplex PCR; TCRdb stores in-frame clones only, minus some. The V and J calls and clone size are taken from that table; D and trimming were inferred from the DNA. The table shows about 250,000 clones, with roughly 87% occurring only once. The germline V and J ends were trimmed by 3 bases and 3 bases, with 10 bases remaining between them. There are 15 residues in the CDR3. Per the germline V gene, CDR1 is SGDLS and CDR2 is YYNGEE. Source material: peripheral blood. The receptor comes from a woman aged 40 to 50 who had recovered from COVID-19. V usage is TRBV9 and J usage is TRBJ1-6, with D perhaps TRBD1 (6 bases). The CDR3 reads CASSGGRGYNSPLHF. The CDR3, as DNA: TGTGCCAGCAGCGGTGGCAGGGGCTATAATTCACCCCTCCACTTT.